This passage covers 15 T cell receptor beta chains from one sample sequenced in a study of shared clonotypes between healthy human individuals. Profiling relied on immunoSEQ multiplex PCR, and the TCRdb table lists in-frame clones only, not all of them. The profile covers about a million clones, with 76% appearing a single time and over 1.3% taken by the ten largest. Sequences were obtained from memory CD4+ T cells sorted from blood. As to subset: CD45RA-negative fraction. The receptors were gathered from a young man in good health.

This clone was seen a single time. The rearrangement joins TRBV9 to TRBJ1-6; 7 nucleotides agree with TRBD1. Trimming cost V 3 bases and J 7 bases; bases outside gene matches: 7. The CDR3 extends over 15 amino acids. CDR1 and CDR2 from the germline V gene are SGDLS and YYNGEE. The CDR3 bases are TGTGCCAGCAGCGCTCAGGGGGGCTTAAATTCACCCCTCCACTTT. Encoded protein: CASSAQGGLNSPLHF.

The chain joins TRBV6-1 to TRBJ2-5; D is uncertain. This CDR3 is 13 amino acids long. Germline V gene data show CDR1 as MNHNS and CDR2 as SASEGT. V lost 3 bases, J lost 5 bases, and 10 bases lay in between. CDR3 in amino acids: CASSDPPTETQYF. CDR3 coding DNA: TGTGCCAGCAGTGATCCCCCCACGGAGACCCAGTACTTC.

CDR3 bases: TGTGCCAGCAGCTTTAGGGGGTTCACTGAAGCTTTCTTT. This encodes CASSFRGFTEAFF. The chain uses TRBV7-9 and TRBJ1-1; D may be TRBD1 (6 bases). The germline V gene has CDR1 SEHNR and CDR2 FQNEAQ (reference sequence). The V gene lost 3 bases and the J gene lost 4 bases, with 9 bases spanning the gap. The CDR3 consists of 13 residues.

The rearrangement joins TRBV7-2 to TRBJ2-7; 9 bases agree with TRBD2. The junction had 6 bases not matched to a gene; V was cut back by 3 bases and J by 6 bases. Germline lookup yields CDR1 SGHTA and CDR2 FQGNSA. The CDR3 contains 14 residues. The CDR3 DNA reads TGTGCCAGCAGCTTTCCTAGCGGGATGAGCGAGCAGTACTTC. Its protein product is CASSFPSGMSEQYF. The variable domain in full, with the rest retrieved from reference TRBV7-2 and TRBJ2-7, is GAGVSQSPSNKVTEKGKDVELRCDPISGHTALYWYRQSLGQGLEFLIYFQGNSAPDKSGLPSDRFSAERTGGSVSTLTIQRTQQEDSAVYLCASSFPSGMSEQYFGPGTRLTVT.

This clone was observed a few times. The chain joins TRBV9 to TRBJ1-1; 7 bases line up with TRBD1. The germline V gene has CDR1 SGDLS and CDR2 YYNGEE. This CDR3 is built from 17 residues. V gave up 4 bases and J gave up 2 bases; unmatched junction bases: 14. The chain's CDR3 is CASSPTPPGQPNTEAFF. The CDR3, as DNA: TGTGCCAGCAGCCCAACGCCTCCGGGACAGCCTAACACTGAAGCTTTCTTT.

The rearrangement joins TRBV5-1 to TRBJ1-6; possibly TRBD1 for D (5 bases). The CDR3 length is 15 residues. From germline, CDR1 is SGHRS and CDR2 YFSETQ. Trimming stripped 0 bases from V and 7 bases from J, with 11 bases between. In DNA, the CDR3 is TGCGCCAGCAGCTTGGAGGGGAATAGGAATTCACCCCTCCACTTT. This translates into CASSLEGNRNSPLHF.

This clone was recorded a few times. The chain has TRBV4-3 and TRBJ2-1; 8 bases align to TRBD1. Germline values: CDR1 LGHNA, CDR2 YSLEER. This CDR3 is built from 16 residues. The J segment lost 6 bases and the V segment lost 0 bases, leaving 7 bases of the junction unmatched. This CDR3 reads CASSQDLRTGINEQFF. The DNA of the CDR3 is TGCGCCAGCAGCCAAGATCTGAGGACAGGGATCAATGAGCAGTTCTTC.

The V and J genes are TRBV30 and TRBJ2-3, with 12 positions matching TRBD2. The CDR3 runs 17 residues. Germline CDR1 is GTSNPN and CDR2 is SVGIG (reference sequence). V was clipped by 4 bases and J by 3 bases; unmatched bases: 11. CDR3 in amino acids: CAWTLAGGPGSTDTQYF. Written as DNA, the CDR3 is TGTGCCTGGACTCTAGCGGGAGGGCCAGGGAGTACAGATACGCAGTATTTT.

V usage is TRBV29-1 and J usage is TRBJ2-5; D not resolved. Deletions cut 2 bases from V and 2 bases from J, with 15 bases between. The germline CDR1 and CDR2 sequences are SQVTM and ANQGSEA. The CDR3 is made up of 15 amino acids. The CDR3 coding sequence is TGCAGCGTTGAACTTAGGGATGGCAGGCAAGAGACCCAGTACTTC. Residues: CSVELRDGRQETQYF.

V is TRBV7-2 and J is TRBJ1-6; a weak D match, TRBD1 (5 bases). This CDR3 contains 18 residues. Trimming took off 5 bases at V and 3 bases at J, with 20 bases between the two ends. Germline V gene data show CDR1 as SGHTA and CDR2 as FQGNSA. The CDR3 protein is CASSRNGAATFYNSPLHF. The CDR3 coding sequence is TGTGCCAGCAGCAGAAACGGGGCAGCCACCTTCTATAATTCACCCCTCCACTTT.

Only a few counts were recorded for this clone. The genes are TRBV10-1 and TRBJ2-2; D unclear. Germline lookup yields CDR1 WNHNN and CDR2 SYGVQD (reference sequence). The CDR3 runs 14 residues. V lost 2 bases and J lost 0, with 4 bases in between. The CDR3 loop is CASSEGANTGELFF. CDR3 sequence (DNA): TGCGCCAGCAGTGAGGGTGCGAACACCGGGGAGCTGTTTTTT.

In its sample, this clone was seen a few times. This chain joins TRBV28 and TRBJ2-7, with TRBD1 matching over 7 bases. Germline V CDR1 and CDR2: MDHEN, SYDVKM. The CDR3 covers 13 residues. The junction had 9 bases not matched to a gene; V was cut back by 6 bases and J by 7 bases. CDR3 sequence (DNA): TGTGCCAGCAGCTCCCGGACAGGTAGTGAGCAGTACTTC. Translated: CASSSRTGSEQYF. Supplemented by reference TRBV28 and TRBJ2-7, the full variable domain reads DVKVTQSSRYLVKRTGEKVFLECVQDMDHENMFWYRQDPGLGLRLIYFSYDVKMKEKGDIPEGYSVSREKKERFSLILESASTNQTSMYLCASSSRTGSEQYFGPGTRLTVT.

This clone was observed a single time. The chain joins TRBV9 to TRBJ1-6, with D possibly matching TRBD1 (6 bases). Germline V CDR1 and CDR2: SGDLS, YYNGEE. V shed 4 bases and J shed 6 bases, with 17 bases lying between them. This CDR3 has 16 amino acids. The CDR3 here is CASSMGAGPLNSPLHF. CDR3 bases: TGTGCCAGCAGCATGGGGGCCGGACCTCTTAATTCACCCCTCCACTTT.

V usage is TRBV25-1 and J usage is TRBJ1-1; possible D gene TRBD1, 6 bases. From germline, CDR1 is MGHDK and CDR2 SYGVNS. The CDR3 totals 15 residues. V lost 6 bases and J lost 11, with 25 bases in between. Here the CDR3 DNA reads TGTGCCAGCAGAGGGGCGGGGGCGGAGGGATTACCCGCTTTCTTT. It translates to CASRGAGAEGLPAFF.

This chain connects TRBV7-2 to TRBJ1-4; 8 bases align to TRBD1. The V and J ends lost 2 bases and 6 bases, in that order; junction bases with no gene match: 2. The CDR3 has 14 residues. In germline, CDR1 is SGHTA, CDR2 FQGNSA. The CDR3 DNA reads as TGTGCCAGCAGCTTATCGGACAGGGATGAAAAACTGTTTTTT. Its protein product is CASSLSDRDEKLFF.